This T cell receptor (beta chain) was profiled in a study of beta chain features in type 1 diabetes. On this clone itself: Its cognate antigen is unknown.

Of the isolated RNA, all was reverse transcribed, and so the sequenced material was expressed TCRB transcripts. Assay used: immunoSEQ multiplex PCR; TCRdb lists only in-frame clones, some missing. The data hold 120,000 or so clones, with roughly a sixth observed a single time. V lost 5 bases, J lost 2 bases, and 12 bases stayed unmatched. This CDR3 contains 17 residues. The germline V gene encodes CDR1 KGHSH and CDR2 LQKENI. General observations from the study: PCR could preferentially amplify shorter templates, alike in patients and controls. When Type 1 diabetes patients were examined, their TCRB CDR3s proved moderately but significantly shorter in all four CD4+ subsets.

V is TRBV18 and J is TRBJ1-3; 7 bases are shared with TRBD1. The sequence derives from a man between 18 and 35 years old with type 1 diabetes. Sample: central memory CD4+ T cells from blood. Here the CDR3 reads CASSLWTGTVAGNTIYF. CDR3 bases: TGTGCCAGCTCATTATGGACAGGAACGGTAGCTGGAAACACCATATATTTT.